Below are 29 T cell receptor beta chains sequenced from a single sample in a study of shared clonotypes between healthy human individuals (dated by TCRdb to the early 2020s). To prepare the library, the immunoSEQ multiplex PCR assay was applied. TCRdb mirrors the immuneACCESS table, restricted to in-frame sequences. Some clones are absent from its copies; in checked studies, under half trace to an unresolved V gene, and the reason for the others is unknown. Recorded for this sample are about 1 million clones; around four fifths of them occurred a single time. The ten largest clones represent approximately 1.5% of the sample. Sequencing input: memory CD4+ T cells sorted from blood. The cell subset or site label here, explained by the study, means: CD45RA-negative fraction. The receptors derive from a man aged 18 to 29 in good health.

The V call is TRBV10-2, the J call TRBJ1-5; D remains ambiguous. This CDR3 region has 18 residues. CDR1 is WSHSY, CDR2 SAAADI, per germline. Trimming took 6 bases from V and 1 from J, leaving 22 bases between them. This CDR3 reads CASSQTSGVWSSNQPQHF. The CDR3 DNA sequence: TGCGCCAGCAGCCAAACTTCCGGGGTTTGGTCGAGCAATCAGCCCCAGCATTTT.

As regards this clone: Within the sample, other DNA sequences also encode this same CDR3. The CDR3 here is CASSPGGGQETQYF. DNA for the CDR3: TGCGCCAGCAGCCCTGGTGGCGGACAAGAGACCCAGTACTTC. J is TRBJ2-5 and V is TRBV5-1; D unclear. V dropped 4 bases and J dropped 2 bases, with 12 bases sitting between them. Germline V gene lookup returns CDR1 SGHRS and CDR2 YFSETQ. This CDR3 has 14 residues. Together with reference TRBV5-1 and TRBJ2-5, the CDR3 gives the full variable domain: KAGVTQTPRYLIKTRGQQVTLSCSPISGHRSVSWYQQTPGQGLQFLFEYFSETQRNKGNFPGRFSGRQFSNSRSEMNVSTLELGDSALYLCASSPGGGQETQYFGPGTRLLVL.

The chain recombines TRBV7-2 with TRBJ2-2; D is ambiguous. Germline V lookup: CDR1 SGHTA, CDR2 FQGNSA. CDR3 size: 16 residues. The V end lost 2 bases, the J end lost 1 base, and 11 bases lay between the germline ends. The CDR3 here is CASSLLGSQNTGELFF. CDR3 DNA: TGTGCCAGCAGCTTACTCGGATCCCAGAACACCGGGGAGCTGTTTTTT.

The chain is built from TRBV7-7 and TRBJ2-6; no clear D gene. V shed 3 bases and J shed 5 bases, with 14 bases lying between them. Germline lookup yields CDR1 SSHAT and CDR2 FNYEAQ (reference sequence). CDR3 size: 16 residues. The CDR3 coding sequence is TGTGCCAGCAGCTTTAGTCAACAAAGTCGGGCCAACGTCCTGACTTTC. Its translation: CASSFSQQSRANVLTF.

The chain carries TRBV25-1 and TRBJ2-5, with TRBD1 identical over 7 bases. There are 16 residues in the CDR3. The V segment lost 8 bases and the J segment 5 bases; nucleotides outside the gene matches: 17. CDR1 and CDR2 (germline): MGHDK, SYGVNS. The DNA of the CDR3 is TGTGCCAGCTTCAAACCGGGACAGAGGATTCTTGAGACCCAGTACTTC. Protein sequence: CASFKPGQRILETQYF.

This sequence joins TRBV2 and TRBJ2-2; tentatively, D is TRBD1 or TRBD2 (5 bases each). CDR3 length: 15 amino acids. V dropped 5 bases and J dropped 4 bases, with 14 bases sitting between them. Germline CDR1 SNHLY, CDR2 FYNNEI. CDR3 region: CASSTQGAGTGELFF. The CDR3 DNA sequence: TGTGCCAGCAGTACCCAGGGTGCGGGCACCGGGGAGCTGTTTTTT.

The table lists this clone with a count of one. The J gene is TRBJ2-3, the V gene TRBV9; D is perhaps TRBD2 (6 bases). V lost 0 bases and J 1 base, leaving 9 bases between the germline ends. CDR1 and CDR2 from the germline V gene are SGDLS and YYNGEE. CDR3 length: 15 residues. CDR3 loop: CASSVAPSGTDTQYF. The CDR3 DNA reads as TGTGCCAGCAGCGTAGCCCCTAGCGGCACAGATACGCAGTATTTT.

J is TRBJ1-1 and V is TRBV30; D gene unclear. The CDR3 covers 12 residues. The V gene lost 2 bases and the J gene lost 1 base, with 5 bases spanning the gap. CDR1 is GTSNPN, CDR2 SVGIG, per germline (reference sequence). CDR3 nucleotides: TGTGCCTGGAGTACCAAGAACACTGAAGCTTTCTTT. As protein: CAWSTKNTEAFF.

This CDR3 is CASSPSGQGFQETQYF. CDR3 DNA: TGCGCCAGCAGCCCATCCGGACAGGGTTTTCAAGAGACCCAGTACTTC. The chain links TRBV5-1 to TRBJ2-5; 8 nucleotides align to TRBD1. The CDR3 sequence is 16 residues long. With V trimmed by 4 bases and J by 2 bases, 10 bases remained unmatched. Per the germline V gene, CDR1 is SGHRS and CDR2 is YFSETQ.

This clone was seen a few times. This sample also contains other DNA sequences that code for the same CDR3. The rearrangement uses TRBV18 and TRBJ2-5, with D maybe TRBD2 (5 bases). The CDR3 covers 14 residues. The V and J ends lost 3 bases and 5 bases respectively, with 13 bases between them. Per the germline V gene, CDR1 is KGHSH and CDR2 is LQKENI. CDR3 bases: TGTGCCAGCTCACCGGGGAGCCCCCGGGAGACCCAGTACTTC. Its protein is CASSPGSPRETQYF.

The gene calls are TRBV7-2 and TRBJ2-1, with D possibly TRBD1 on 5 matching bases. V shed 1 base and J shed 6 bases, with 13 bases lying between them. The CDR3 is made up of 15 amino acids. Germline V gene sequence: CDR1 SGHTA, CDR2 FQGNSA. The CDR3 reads CASSLGPKGFNEQFF. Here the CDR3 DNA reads TGTGCCAGCAGCTTAGGACCCAAGGGGTTCAATGAGCAGTTCTTC.

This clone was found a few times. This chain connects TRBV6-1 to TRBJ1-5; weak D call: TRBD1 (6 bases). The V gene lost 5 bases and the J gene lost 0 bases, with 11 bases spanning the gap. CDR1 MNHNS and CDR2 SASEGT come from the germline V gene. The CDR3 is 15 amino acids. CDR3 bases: TGTGCCAGCAGTAACCAGGGGAATAGCAATCAGCCCCAGCATTTT. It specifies CASSNQGNSNQPQHF.

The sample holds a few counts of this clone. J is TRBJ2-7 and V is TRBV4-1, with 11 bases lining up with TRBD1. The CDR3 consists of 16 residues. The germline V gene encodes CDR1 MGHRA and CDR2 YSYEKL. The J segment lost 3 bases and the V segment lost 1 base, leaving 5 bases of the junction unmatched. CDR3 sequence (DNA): TGCGCCAGCAGCCAAGCCCCCGGGACAGGGGGCTACGAGCAGTACTTC. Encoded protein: CASSQAPGTGGYEQYF.

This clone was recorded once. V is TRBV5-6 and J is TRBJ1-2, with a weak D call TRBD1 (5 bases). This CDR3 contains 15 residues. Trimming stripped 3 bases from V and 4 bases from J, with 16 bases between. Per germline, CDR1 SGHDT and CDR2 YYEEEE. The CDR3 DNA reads TGTGCCAGCAGCTCTCCCGGGACGGCCCCCTATGGCTACACCTTC. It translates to CASSSPGTAPYGYTF.

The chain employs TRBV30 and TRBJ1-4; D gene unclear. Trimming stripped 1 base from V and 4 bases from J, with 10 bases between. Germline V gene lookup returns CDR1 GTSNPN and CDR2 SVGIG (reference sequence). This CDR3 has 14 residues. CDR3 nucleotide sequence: TGTGCCTGGAGTGATGGCAATGGTAATGAAAAACTGTTTTTT. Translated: CAWSDGNGNEKLFF.

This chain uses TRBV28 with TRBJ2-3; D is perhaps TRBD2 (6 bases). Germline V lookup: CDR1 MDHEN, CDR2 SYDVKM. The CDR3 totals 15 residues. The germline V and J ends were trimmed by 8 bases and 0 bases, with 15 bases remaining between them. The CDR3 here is CASLTGARSTDTQYF. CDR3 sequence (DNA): TGTGCCAGCTTAACGGGAGCGAGGAGCACAGATACGCAGTATTTT.

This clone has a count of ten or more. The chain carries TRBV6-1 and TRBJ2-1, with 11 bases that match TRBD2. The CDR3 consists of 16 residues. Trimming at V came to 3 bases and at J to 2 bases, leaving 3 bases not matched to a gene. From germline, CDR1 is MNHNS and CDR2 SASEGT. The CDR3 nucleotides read TGTGCCAGCAGTGAGTCTAGCGGGGGGCCCTACAATGAGCAGTTCTTC. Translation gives CASSESSGGPYNEQFF.

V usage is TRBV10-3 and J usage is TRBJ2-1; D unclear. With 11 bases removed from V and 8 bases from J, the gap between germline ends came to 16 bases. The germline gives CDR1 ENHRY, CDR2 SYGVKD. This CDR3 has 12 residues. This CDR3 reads CAARNSLDEQFF. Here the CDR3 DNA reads TGTGCCGCCCGCAATAGCCTGGATGAGCAGTTCTTC.

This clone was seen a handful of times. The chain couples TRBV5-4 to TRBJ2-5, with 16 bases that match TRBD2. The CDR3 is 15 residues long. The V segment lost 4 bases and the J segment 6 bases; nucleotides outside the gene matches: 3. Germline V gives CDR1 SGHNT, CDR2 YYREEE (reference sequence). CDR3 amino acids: CASSGTSGGGKTQYF. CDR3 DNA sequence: TGTGCCAGCAGCGGGACTAGCGGGGGGGGAAAGACCCAGTACTTC.

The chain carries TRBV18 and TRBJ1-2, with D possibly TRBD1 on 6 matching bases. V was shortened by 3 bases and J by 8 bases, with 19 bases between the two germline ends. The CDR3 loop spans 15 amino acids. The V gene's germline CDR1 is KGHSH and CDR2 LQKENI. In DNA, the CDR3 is TGTGCCAGCTCACCCGACCTTGGACAGCCAGGGGGCTACACCTTC. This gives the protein CASSPDLGQPGGYTF.

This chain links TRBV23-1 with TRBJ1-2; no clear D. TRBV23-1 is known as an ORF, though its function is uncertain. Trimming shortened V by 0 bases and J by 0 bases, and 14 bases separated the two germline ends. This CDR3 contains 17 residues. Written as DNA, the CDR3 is TGCGCCAGCAGTCAATCCCTCCGGGGTCGTTCTAACTATGGCTACACCTTC. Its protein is CASSQSLRGRSNYGYTF.

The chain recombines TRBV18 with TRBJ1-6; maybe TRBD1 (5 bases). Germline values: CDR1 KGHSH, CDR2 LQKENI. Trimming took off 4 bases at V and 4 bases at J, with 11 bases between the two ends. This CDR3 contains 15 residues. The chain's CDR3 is CASSRAGQYNSPLHF. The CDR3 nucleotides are TGTGCCAGCTCACGGGCAGGGCAGTATAATTCACCCCTCCACTTT. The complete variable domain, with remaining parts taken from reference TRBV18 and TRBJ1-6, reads NAGVMQNPRHLVRRRGQEARLRCSPMKGHSHVYWYRQLPEEGLKFMVYLQKENIIDESGMPKERFSAEFPKEGPSILRIQQVVRGDSAAYFCASSRAGQYNSPLHFGNGTRLTVT.

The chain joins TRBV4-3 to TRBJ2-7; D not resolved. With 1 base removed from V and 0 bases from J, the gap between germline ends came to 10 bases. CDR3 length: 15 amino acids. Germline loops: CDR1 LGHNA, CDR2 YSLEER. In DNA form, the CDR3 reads TGCGCCAGCAGCCAAGTGGAACGGAACTCCTACGAGCAGTACTTC. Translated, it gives CASSQVERNSYEQYF.

The CDR3 DNA reads as TGCGCCAGCAGCGCCGGGACGTCCTACGAGCAGTACTTC. It encodes CASSAGTSYEQYF. V gene TRBV5-1 combines with J gene TRBJ2-7, with D perhaps matching TRBD1 or TRBD2 (5 bases each). CDR3 size: 13 residues. The germline gives CDR1 SGHRS, CDR2 YFSETQ. The V and J ends lost 4 bases and 1 base respectively, with 9 bases between them.

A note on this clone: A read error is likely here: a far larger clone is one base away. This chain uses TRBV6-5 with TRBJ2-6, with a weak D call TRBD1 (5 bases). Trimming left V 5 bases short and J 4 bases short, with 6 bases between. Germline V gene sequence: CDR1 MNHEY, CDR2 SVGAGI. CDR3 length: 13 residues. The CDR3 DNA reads TGTGCCAGCAGTGGGGCGGGGGCCAACGTCCTGACTTTC. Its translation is CASSGAGANVLTF.

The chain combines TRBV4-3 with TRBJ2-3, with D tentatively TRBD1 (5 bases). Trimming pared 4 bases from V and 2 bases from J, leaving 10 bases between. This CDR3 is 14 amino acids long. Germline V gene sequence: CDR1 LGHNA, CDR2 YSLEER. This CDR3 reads CASSRGGPTDTQYF. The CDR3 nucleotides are TGCGCCAGCAGCCGGGGCGGCCCCACAGATACGCAGTATTTT.

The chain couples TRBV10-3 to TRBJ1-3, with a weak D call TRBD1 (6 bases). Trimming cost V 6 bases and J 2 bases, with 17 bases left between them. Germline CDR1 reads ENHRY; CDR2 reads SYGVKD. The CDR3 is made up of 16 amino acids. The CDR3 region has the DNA TGTGCCATCAGGGGAGCGGGGGGCGCGGCTGGAAACACCATATATTTT. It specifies CAIRGAGGAAGNTIYF.

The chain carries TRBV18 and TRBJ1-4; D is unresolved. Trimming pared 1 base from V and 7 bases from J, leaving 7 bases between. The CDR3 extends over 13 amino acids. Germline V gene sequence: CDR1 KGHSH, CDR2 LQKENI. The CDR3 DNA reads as TGTGCCAGCTCACCACGGGCAGGTGAAAAACTGTTTTTT. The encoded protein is CASSPRAGEKLFF.

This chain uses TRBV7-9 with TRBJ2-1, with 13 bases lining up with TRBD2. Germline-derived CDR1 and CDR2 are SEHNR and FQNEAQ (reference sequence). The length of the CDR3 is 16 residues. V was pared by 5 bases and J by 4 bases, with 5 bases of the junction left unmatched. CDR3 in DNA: TGTGCCAGCAGCGCCTGGACTAGCGGGAGTTACAATGAGCAGTTCTTC. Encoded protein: CASSAWTSGSYNEQFF.